This TCR beta chain derives from a study of T cell clusters in autoimmune cytopenias. The CDR3 covers 16 residues. CDR1 is ENHRY and CDR2 is SYGVKD in the germline V gene. Study results and caveats: TRB repertoire shifts in secondary cytopenia and chronic lymphocytic leukemia mostly reflected lymphoma, not autoimmunity. Physiological T cell clusters of healthy donors were apparently absent in primary autoimmune cytopenia patients.

Considering frequency, this clonotype is large. What it binds is not known. Multiplex touch-down PCR amplified TRB using TRB-A and TRB-B pools in one tube. After re-calling the multiplex PCR reads, TCRdb lists one entry per CDR3 protein, DNA absent. The specimen's table records hundreds of distinct CDR3 sequences. TRB was amplified from about 260 ng of peripheral blood genomic DNA per sample. The data were also submitted as part of a second study, on T cell repertoires in aging, cancer and after chemotherapy. This second study notes: Pre- and post-chemotherapy samples were paired from chronic lymphocytic leukemia patients treated with fludarabine- or bendamustine-based regimens. In cancer patients, declining TCR diversity with age involved lost richness and lost evenness.

The chain recombines TRBV10-3 with TRBJ2-3; TCRdb proposes TRBD2, but this gene call is untestable without DNA. The sequence was collected from a human donor with chronic lymphocytic leukemia. Sequencing was done on a sample of peripheral blood. CDR3 protein: CATGGTSGAVTDTQYF.